These T cell receptor beta chains were read from a single sample in a study of cytomegalovirus exposure and HLA in healthy donors. The protocol was immunoSEQ multiplex PCR, while the TCRdb copy is restricted to in-frame clones and leaves out a portion. This sample carries 110,000 to 150,000 clones, over 70% of them seen once, and the ten largest clones take more than 6.5%. The sequenced sample consisted of PBMCs. Receptor source: a man aged 30 to 39 in good health and CMV-seronegative. The CDR3 runs from the conserved cysteine through the conserved F or W. D genes are given only for firm matches. Size is stated for part of the rows, as once, few or many counts, or as a class when the clone is expanded.

D: TRBD1
V: TRBV13
J: TRBJ1-3
size: .
DNA: TGTGCCAGCAGCTCTCGACAGGGAGGCCCTGGAAACACCATATATTTT
CDR3: CASSSRQGGPGNTIYF

D: .
V: TRBV6-5
J: TRBJ1-2
size: .
DNA: TGTGCCAGCGGCACCTCCTGGGACTCAGCATCCTACACCTTC
CDR3: CASGTSWDSASYTF

D: .
V: TRBV7-9
J: TRBJ1-5
size: .
DNA: TGTGCCAGCCGGGGGGGTGATAGCAATCAGCCCCAGCATTTT
CDR3: CASRGGDSNQPQHF

D: .
V: TRBV2
J: TRBJ1-2
size: .
DNA: TGTGCCAGCAGTGTCGGGGAGGGCTATGGCTACACCTTC
CDR3: CASSVGEGYGYTF

D: TRBD1
V: TRBV7-9
J: TRBJ1-1
size: .
DNA: TGTGCCAGCAGCTTAACCGGGACAGCCAACGCTGAAGCTTTCTTT
CDR3: CASSLTGTANAEAFF

D: .
V: TRBV7-6
J: TRBJ2-3
size: .
DNA: TGTGCCAGCAGCTTAACTAGCCCTCTCACAGATACGCAGTATTTT
CDR3: CASSLTSPLTDTQYF

D: .
V: TRBV15
J: TRBJ1-4
size: .
DNA: TGTGCCACCAGCAAACAAGATGCAACTAATGAAAAACTGTTTTTT
CDR3: CATSKQDATNEKLFF

D: .
V: TRBV9
J: TRBJ2-7
size: .
DNA: TGTGCCAGCAGCGCCAGTAGCGGTCCGCCCTACGAGCAGTACTTC
CDR3: CASSASSGPPYEQYF

D: TRBD2
V: TRBV7-2
J: TRBJ2-1
size: .
DNA: TGTGCCAGCAGCTTAGTTGGACTAGCGTCCAATGAGCAGTTCTTC
CDR3: CASSLVGLASNEQFF

D: TRBD1
V: TRBV5-6
J: TRBJ2-7
size: .
DNA: TGTGCCAGCAGCGTTACCGGGACAGGGCCCTACGAGCAGTACTTC
CDR3: CASSVTGTGPYEQYF

D: .
V: TRBV9
J: TRBJ2-6
size: few
DNA: TGTGCCAGCAGCTCATCCAGGGGAACTGGGGCCAACGTCCTGACTTTC
CDR3: CASSSSRGTGANVLTF

D: .
V: TRBV6-1
J: TRBJ1-4
size: .
DNA: TGTGCCAGCAGTGAATGGAGTCAGGGTGGATATGAAAAACTGTTTTTT
CDR3: CASSEWSQGGYEKLFF

D: TRBD1
V: TRBV18
J: TRBJ1-1
size: .
DNA: TGTGCCAGCTCACCATCCGGGACAGGGATCGACACTGAAGCTTTCTTT
CDR3: CASSPSGTGIDTEAFF

D: .
V: TRBV27
J: TRBJ2-1
size: .
DNA: TGTGCCAGCAGGAAGGACAGCTACAATGAGCAGTTCTTC
CDR3: CASRKDSYNEQFF

D: .
V: TRBV28
J: TRBJ1-3
size: .
DNA: TGTGCCAGCAGCTCAACGAAGGGGGTCTCTGGAAACACCATATATTTT
CDR3: CASSSTKGVSGNTIYF

D: .
V: TRBV30
J: TRBJ2-7
size: .
DNA: TGTGCCTGGAGTCCCCTCGGGGGACTTTCCTACGAGCAGTACTTC
CDR3: CAWSPLGGLSYEQYF

D: .
V: TRBV6-6
J: TRBJ1-5
size: .
DNA: TGTGCCAGCAGGGGCAGGGTCAATCAGCCCCAGCATTTT
CDR3: CASRGRVNQPQHF

D: TRBD1
V: TRBV30
J: TRBJ1-4
size: .
DNA: TGTGCCTGGAGCCAAGGACAGGGGGCTGCAACTAATGAAAAACTGTTTTTT
CDR3: CAWSQGQGAATNEKLFF

D: .
V: TRBV5-8
J: TRBJ1-2
size: .
DNA: TGTGCCAGCAGCCCGCCCGGACGGGGTGGCTACACCTTC
CDR3: CASSPPGRGGYTF

D: TRBD2
V: TRBV27
J: TRBJ2-6
size: .
DNA: TGTGCCAGCAGTTGGGGGGGTTACTCTGGGGCCAACGTCCTGACTTTC
CDR3: CASSWGGYSGANVLTF

D: TRBD1
V: TRBV6-6
J: TRBJ1-2
size: .
DNA: TGTGCCAGCAGCGCCGGGACAGGGGACTATGGCTACACCTTC
CDR3: CASSAGTGDYGYTF

D: .
V: TRBV6-5
J: TRBJ2-7
size: .
DNA: TGTGCCAGCAGTTACTCGCAGGACAGCTACGAGCAGTACTTC
CDR3: CASSYSQDSYEQYF

D: TRBD1
V: TRBV11-2
J: TRBJ2-7
size: many
DNA: TGTGCCAGCAGCTTTTCACAGGGGGACGAGCAGTACTTC
CDR3: CASSFSQGDEQYF

D: .
V: TRBV5-1
J: TRBJ1-3
size: .
DNA: TGCGCCAGCAGCTCCGGGACTCATACTGGAAACACCATATATTTT
CDR3: CASSSGTHTGNTIYF

D: TRBD2
V: TRBV5-1
J: TRBJ2-2
size: .
DNA: TGCGCCAGCAGCTTGGAAGGCGGGAGTAACACCGGGGAGCTGTTTTTT
CDR3: CASSLEGGSNTGELFF